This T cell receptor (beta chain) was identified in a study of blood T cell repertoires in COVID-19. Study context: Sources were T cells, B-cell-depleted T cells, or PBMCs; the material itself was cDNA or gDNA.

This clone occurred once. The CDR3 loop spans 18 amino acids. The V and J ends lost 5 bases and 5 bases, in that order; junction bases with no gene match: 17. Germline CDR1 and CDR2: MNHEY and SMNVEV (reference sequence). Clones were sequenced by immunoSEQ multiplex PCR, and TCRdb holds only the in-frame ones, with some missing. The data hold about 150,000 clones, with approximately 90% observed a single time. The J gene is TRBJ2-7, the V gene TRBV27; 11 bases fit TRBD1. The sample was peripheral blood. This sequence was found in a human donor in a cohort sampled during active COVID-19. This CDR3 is CASSPTRIWTGGLHEQYF. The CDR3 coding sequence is TGTGCCAGCAGTCCGACCCGAATTTGGACAGGGGGCCTCCACGAGCAGTACTTC.